A single sample is the source of the 11 T cell receptor beta chains below, sequenced in a study of shared clonotypes between healthy human individuals. Some clones are missing from TCRdb's copy, which holds only in-frame ones; the method was immunoSEQ multiplex PCR. The sample yields under 600,000 clones, roughly 95% seen once. The sequenced sample consisted of naive CD4+ T cells sorted from blood. Sample subset: CD45RA+ positively selected. These receptors were collected from a woman in her twenties or thirties in good health.

For the CDR3, the DNA is TGTGCCATCAGTGAGCAGGGAGCCTACGAGCAGTACTTC. Translation: CAISEQGAYEQYF. The chain recombines TRBV10-3 with TRBJ2-7; TRBD1 or TRBD2 may be the D gene (5 bases each). Trimming removed 2 bases at V and 2 bases at J, with 7 bases between. CDR3 length: 13 residues. CDR1 and CDR2 from the germline V gene are ENHRY and SYGVKD.

The V gene is TRBV9, the J gene TRBJ1-1, with 8 bases aligning to TRBD1. CDR3 length: 18 amino acids. V shed 0 bases, J shed 1 base, and the junction held 11 bases outside the gene matches. Germline V gene sequence: CDR1 SGDLS, CDR2 YYNGEE. The CDR3 sequence is CASSVGGQGANRNTEAFF. The CDR3 DNA sequence: TGTGCCAGCAGCGTAGGCGGGCAGGGGGCTAATCGGAACACTGAAGCTTTCTTT.

V and J are TRBV19 and TRBJ2-5, with 8 bases identical to TRBD1. Germline values: CDR1 LNHDA, CDR2 SQIVND (reference sequence). J lost 2 bases, V lost 3 bases, and 2 bases had no gene match. The CDR3 extends over 14 amino acids. The CDR3 DNA reads as TGTGCCAGTAGTATCTACAGGGGGCAAGAGACCCAGTACTTC. Protein: CASSIYRGQETQYF.

The gene calls are TRBV5-6 and TRBJ2-3; either TRBD1 or TRBD2 may supply D (5 bases each). The CDR3 totals 16 residues. With 0 bases removed from V and 2 bases from J, the gap between germline ends came to 13 bases. Looked up from germline, CDR1 is SGHDT and CDR2 is YYEEEE. The CDR3 region is CASSLASGTPTDTQYF. DNA for the CDR3: TGTGCCAGCAGCTTGGCCTCAGGGACCCCCACAGATACGCAGTATTTT.

This chain connects TRBV9 to TRBJ2-5; tentative D call: TRBD1 (7 bases). V was cut by 3 bases and J by 2 bases, with 11 bases left in between. The CDR3 extends over 14 amino acids. The germline V gene encodes CDR1 SGDLS and CDR2 YYNGEE. As DNA, the CDR3 is TGTGCCAGCAGCGCCTCAGGGGGGCAAGAGACCCAGTACTTC. Translation: CASSASGGQETQYF. The variable domain in full, with the rest retrieved from reference TRBV9 and TRBJ2-5, is DSGVTQTPKHLITATGQRVTLRCSPRSGDLSVYWYQQSLDQGLQFLIQYYNGEERAKGNILERFSAQQFPDLHSELNLSSLELGDSALYFCASSASGGQETQYFGPGTRLLVL.

The J gene is TRBJ2-6, the V gene TRBV7-8; no firm D call. Germline CDR1 is SGHVS and CDR2 is FQNEAQ. Trimming took off 6 bases at V and 1 base at J, with 7 bases between the two ends. This CDR3 contains 14 residues. The CDR3 sequence is CASRPWSGANVLTF. CDR3 nucleotides: TGTGCCAGCAGGCCGTGGTCTGGGGCCAACGTCCTGACTTTC.

The chain combines TRBV28 with TRBJ1-5; D perhaps matches TRBD1 (6 bases). The germline V and J ends were trimmed by 7 bases and 5 bases, with 15 bases remaining between them. The CDR3 runs 14 residues. Germline assignment: CDR1 MDHEN and CDR2 SYDVKM. For the CDR3, the DNA is TGTGCCAGCAACTGGGACATTGGGGATCAGCCCCAGCATTTT. Protein sequence: CASNWDIGDQPQHF.

Only one count was recorded for this clone. J is TRBJ2-7 and V is TRBV10-1; D call uncertain. The CDR3 runs 13 residues. V shed 0 bases and J shed 4 bases, with 7 bases lying between them. Germline CDR1 is WNHNN and CDR2 is SYGVQD (reference sequence). CDR3 protein: CASSESISYEQYF. The DNA of the CDR3 is TGCGCCAGCAGTGAGTCGATCAGTTACGAGCAGTACTTC.

This clone was counted once. This chain uses TRBV28 with TRBJ2-3; D uncertain. The CDR3 is made up of 14 amino acids. V was cut by 3 bases and J by 2 bases, with 9 bases left in between. Germline V lookup: CDR1 MDHEN, CDR2 SYDVKM. The CDR3 sequence: CASSFPSTTDTQYF. In DNA form, the CDR3 reads TGTGCCAGCAGTTTCCCGTCTACCACAGATACGCAGTATTTT.

The chain is built from TRBV6-6 and TRBJ2-5, with TRBD2 matching over 7 bases. The CDR3 has 15 amino acids. Germline V gene sequence: CDR1 MNHNY, CDR2 SVGAGI (reference sequence). V lost 6 bases and J lost 5; bases outside the gene matches: 12. DNA of the CDR3: TGTGCCAGCAGCGGAGCTAGCGGCCCGGGGGAGACCCAGTACTTC. Protein product: CASSGASGPGETQYF.

CDR3 protein: CASSFLSGLEQYF. The DNA of the CDR3 is TGTGCCAGCAGCTTTCTATCCGGACTAGAGCAGTACTTC. The chain recombines TRBV7-8 with TRBJ2-7; possible D gene TRBD2, 6 bases. The germline V gene encodes CDR1 SGHVS and CDR2 FQNEAQ. The CDR3 totals 13 residues. The V and J ends lost 3 bases and 7 bases respectively, with 13 bases between them.